The 7 T cell receptor beta chains below come from one sample, sequenced in a study of molecular identifiers for immune sequencing clone quantification. In TCRdb, the PCR reads were re-called with MiXCR into one record per CDR3 protein. The sample includes about half a million distinct CDR3 sequences, 20% to 25% of them seen just once. The sample comprised naive CD8+ T cells from blood, with Jurkat cell RNA spiked in. Subset noted: FACS-sorted CD8+CD4-CCR7+CD45RA+ naive T cells. Receptor source: a human donor in good health. Some libraries in this study had Jurkat cell RNA spiked in.

In its sample, this clonotype was seen a few times. The rearrangement uses TRBV24-1 and TRBJ2-1, with D possibly being TRBD1 or TRBD2 (5 bases each). V lost 9 bases and J 4 bases, leaving 18 bases between the germline ends. This CDR3 contains 15 residues. The V gene's germline CDR1 is KGHDR and CDR2 SFDVKD. CDR3 loop: CATPFGGGPYNEQFF. CDR3 DNA: TGTGCCACCCCGTTTGGTGGGGGACCTTACAATGAGCAGTTCTTC.

The chain is built from TRBV5-3 and TRBJ1-1, with D perhaps matching TRBD1 (5 bases). TRBV5-3 is given ORF status, its function remaining uncertain. This CDR3 is 16 amino acids long. The V end was cut by 8 bases, the J end by 3 bases, with 23 bases between. The CDR3 nucleotides read TGTGCCAGCACCAGGGCAGGGTTACGTAAGGACACTGAAGCTTTCTTT. Translation: CASTRAGLRKDTEAFF.

This rearrangement joins TRBV7-2 to TRBJ2-7; 7 positions agree with TRBD1. The V segment lost 4 bases and the J segment 2 bases; nucleotides outside the gene matches: 8. Germline V gene sequence: CDR1 SGHTA, CDR2 FQGNSA. The CDR3 runs 15 residues. The DNA for the CDR3 is TGTGCCAGCAGCTCGGGACAGAAAGGCCCCTACGAGCAGTACTTC. It codes for CASSSGQKGPYEQYF.

This clonotype was observed many times. The chain joins TRBV6-2 or TRBV6-3 to TRBJ1-1; TRBD1 agrees at 9 bases. After removal of 0 bases from V and 0 bases from J, the junction contained 8 bases not matched to a gene. Germline V gene data show CDR1 as MNHEY and CDR2 as SVGEGT. The CDR3 is made up of 18 amino acids. As DNA, the CDR3 is TGTGCCAGCAGTTACTCGCCTGAAGGACAGGGGATGAACACTGAAGCTTTCTTT. Protein product: CASSYSPEGQGMNTEAFF.

Regarding this clonotype: The CDR3 carries no conserved terminal phenylalanine or tryptophan, so it likely arises from a read error. The genes are TRBV25-1 and TRBJ1-6; the D gene is possibly TRBD1 (5 bases). Germline CDR1 reads MGHDK; CDR2 reads SYGVNS. Deletions cut 2 bases from V and 10 bases from J, with 12 bases between. The CDR3 spans 14 residues. CDR3 region: CASSEPWGSSPLHI. The CDR3 region has the DNA TGTGCCAGCAGTGAACCCTGGGGGTCGTCACCCCTCCACATT.

V usage is TRBV6-2 or TRBV6-3 and J usage is TRBJ2-7; 7 bases agree with TRBD1. Germline V gene lookup returns CDR1 MNHEY and CDR2 SVGEGT. This CDR3 region has 13 residues. Trimming at V came to 11 bases and at J to 2 bases, leaving 9 bases not matched to a gene. This CDR3 reads CAVPGQTAYEQYF. The CDR3 bases are TGTGCCGTTCCGGGACAGACCGCCTACGAGCAGTACTTC.

This clonotype has only a few counts. The CDR3 loop reads CASSFSAGDIYEQYF. The CDR3 DNA sequence: TGTGCCAGCAGTTTCTCCGCGGGAGATATCTACGAGCAGTACTTC. J is TRBJ2-7 and V is TRBV27; 7 bases align to TRBD2. The junction had 8 bases not matched to a gene; V was cut back by 3 bases and J by 3 bases. The CDR3 covers 15 residues. The germline gives CDR1 MNHEY, CDR2 SMNVEV (reference sequence).